Presented here are 4 T cell receptor beta chains from one specimen sequenced in a study of human T cells and chemical hapten exposure. TCRdb re-analysed the RACE reads in MiXCR, keeping a single row per CDR3 protein. The sample comprises about 380,000 distinct CDR3 sequences, about 6% of which are singletons, and about 5.6% rests with the top ten. Time point in this sample: patch test 2, 6 weeks after DPC sensitization. Treatment noted: therapeutic diphenylcyclopropenone sensitization with weekly scalp DPC. Sequenced here: whole blood, sampled in connection with sensitization to the hapten diphenylcyclopropenone (DPC). The receptor set was obtained from a woman aged 18-29 years with alopecia areata. Some clones in this sample may be carry-over from other donors' samples.

The chain's CDR3 is CASSSTRGANSPLHF. The CDR3 nucleotides read TGTGCCAGCTCAAGTACCCGTGGTGCTAATTCACCCCTCCACTTT. The chain joins TRBV18 to TRBJ1-6; unclear D gene. In germline, CDR1 is KGHSH, CDR2 LQKENI. This CDR3 spans 15 amino acids. The germline V and J ends were trimmed by 5 bases and 6 bases, with 14 bases remaining between them.

The genes are TRBV12-3 or TRBV12-4 and TRBJ2-6; D call uncertain. V was trimmed by 8 bases and J by 0 bases, leaving 8 bases between them. The CDR3 loop spans 14 amino acids. CDR3 protein: CASPRNSGANVLTF. The CDR3 nucleotides read TGTGCCAGCCCCCGGAACTCTGGGGCCAACGTCCTGACTTTC.

This clonotype was counted at least ten times. This rearrangement joins TRBV6-1 to TRBJ1-5; 8 bases match TRBD1. CDR3 size: 14 residues. V trimming: 4 bases; J trimming: 4 bases; junction bases outside the gene matches: 3. Germline CDR1 is MNHNS and CDR2 is SASEGT. The CDR3 DNA follows: TGTGCCAGCAGTGTTTACAGGGGGAATCAGCCCCAGCATTTT. This encodes CASSVYRGNQPQHF.

The CDR3 loop reads CASSLRFESPDTQYF. CDR3 nucleotide sequence: TGTGCCAGCAGCTTAAGGTTCGAGTCCCCAGATACGCAGTATTTT. The chain couples TRBV7-8 to TRBJ2-3; unclear D gene. Germline V gives CDR1 SGHVS, CDR2 FQNEAQ. V was clipped by 2 bases and J by 4 bases, with 13 bases between them. The CDR3 consists of 15 residues.